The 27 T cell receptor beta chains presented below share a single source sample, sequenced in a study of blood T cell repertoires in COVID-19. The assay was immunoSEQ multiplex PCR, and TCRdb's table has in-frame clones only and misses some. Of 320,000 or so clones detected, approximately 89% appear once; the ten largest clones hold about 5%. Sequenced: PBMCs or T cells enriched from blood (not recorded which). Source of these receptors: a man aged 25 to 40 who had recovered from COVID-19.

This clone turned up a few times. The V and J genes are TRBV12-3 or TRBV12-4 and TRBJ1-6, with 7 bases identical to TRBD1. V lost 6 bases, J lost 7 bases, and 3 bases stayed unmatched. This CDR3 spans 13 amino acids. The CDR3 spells CASRTGNNSPLHF. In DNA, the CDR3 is TGTGCCAGCAGGACAGGGAACAATTCACCCCTCCACTTT.

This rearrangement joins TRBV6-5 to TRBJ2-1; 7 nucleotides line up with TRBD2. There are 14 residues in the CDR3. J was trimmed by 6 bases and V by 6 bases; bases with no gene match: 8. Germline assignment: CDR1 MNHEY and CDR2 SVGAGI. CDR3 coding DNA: TGTGCCAGCAGCCCCGGACTAGAGGCCAATGAGCAGTTCTTC. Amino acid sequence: CASSPGLEANEQFF.

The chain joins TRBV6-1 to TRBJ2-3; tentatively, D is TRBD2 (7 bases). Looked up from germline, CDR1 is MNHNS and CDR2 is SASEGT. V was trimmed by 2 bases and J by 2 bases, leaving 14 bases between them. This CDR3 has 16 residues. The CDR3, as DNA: TGTGCCAGCAGTGAACTCGGCGGGGGCTCCACAGATACGCAGTATTTT. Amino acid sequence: CASSELGGGSTDTQYF.

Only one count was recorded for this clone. The CDR3 loop reads CASSNRDRVRGYTF. In DNA, the CDR3 is TGTGCCAGCAGCAACCGGGACAGGGTCCGGGGCTACACCTTC. This chain links TRBV7-2 with TRBJ1-2; 9 nucleotides line up with TRBD1. Germline CDR1 is SGHTA and CDR2 is FQGNSA. V shed 5 bases and J 8 bases; nucleotides not matched to a gene: 9. The CDR3 spans 14 residues.

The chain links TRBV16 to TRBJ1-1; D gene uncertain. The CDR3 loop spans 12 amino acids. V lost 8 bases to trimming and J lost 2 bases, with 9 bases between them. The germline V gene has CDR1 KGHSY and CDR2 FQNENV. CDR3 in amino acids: CASRRGNTEAFF. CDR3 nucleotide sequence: TGTGCCAGCCGCCGAGGAAACACTGAAGCTTTCTTT. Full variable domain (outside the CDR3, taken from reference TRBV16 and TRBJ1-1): GEEVAQTPKHLVRGEGQKAKLYCAPIKGHSYVFWYQQVLKNEFKFLISFQNENVFDETGMPKERFSAKCLPNSPCSLEIQATKLEDSAVYFCASRRGNTEAFFGQGTRLTVV.

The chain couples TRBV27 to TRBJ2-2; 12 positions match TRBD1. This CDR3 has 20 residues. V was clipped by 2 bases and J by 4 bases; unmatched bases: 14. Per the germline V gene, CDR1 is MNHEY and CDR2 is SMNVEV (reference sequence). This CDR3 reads CASSLNSLGDRGLSTGELFF. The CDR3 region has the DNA TGTGCCAGCAGTTTAAACTCCCTTGGGGACAGGGGGCTAAGCACCGGGGAGCTGTTTTTT.

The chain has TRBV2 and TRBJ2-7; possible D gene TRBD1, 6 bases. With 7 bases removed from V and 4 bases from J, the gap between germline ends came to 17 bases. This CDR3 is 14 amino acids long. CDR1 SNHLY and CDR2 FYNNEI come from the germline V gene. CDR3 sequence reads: CASTTRGGSYEQYF. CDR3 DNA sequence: TGTGCCAGCACCACCAGGGGTGGGAGTTACGAGCAGTACTTC.

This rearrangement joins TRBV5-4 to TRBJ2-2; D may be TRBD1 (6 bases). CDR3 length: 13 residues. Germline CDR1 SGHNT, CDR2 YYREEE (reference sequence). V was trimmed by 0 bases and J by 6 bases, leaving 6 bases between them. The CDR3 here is CASSLGGPGELFF. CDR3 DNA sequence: TGTGCCAGCAGCTTGGGGGGGCCCGGGGAGCTGTTTTTT.

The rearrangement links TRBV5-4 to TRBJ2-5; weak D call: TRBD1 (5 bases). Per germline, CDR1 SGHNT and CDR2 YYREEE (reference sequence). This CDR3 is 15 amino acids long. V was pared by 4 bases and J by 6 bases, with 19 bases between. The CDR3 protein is CASSPNGAGFKTQYF. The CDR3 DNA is TGTGCCAGCAGCCCGAATGGTGCAGGGTTCAAGACCCAGTACTTC.

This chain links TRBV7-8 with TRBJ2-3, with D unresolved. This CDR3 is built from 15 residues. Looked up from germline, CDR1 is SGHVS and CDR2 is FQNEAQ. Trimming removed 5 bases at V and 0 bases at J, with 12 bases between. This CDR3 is CASSRYQASTDTQYF. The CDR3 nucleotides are TGTGCCAGCAGCCGGTACCAGGCTAGCACAGATACGCAGTATTTT.

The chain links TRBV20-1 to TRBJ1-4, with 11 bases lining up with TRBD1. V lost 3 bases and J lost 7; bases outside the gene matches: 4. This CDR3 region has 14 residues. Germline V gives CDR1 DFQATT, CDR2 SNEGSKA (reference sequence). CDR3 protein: CSASVGTGGEKLFF. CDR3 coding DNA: TGCAGTGCTAGTGTGGGGACAGGGGGTGAAAAACTGTTTTTT.

CDR3 DNA: TGTGCCAGCAGCCAAGAAGGATGGAGGGAAGAGGACACCGGGGAGCTGTTTTTT. Its protein is CASSQEGWREEDTGELFF. This sequence joins TRBV3-1 (or the pseudogene TRBV3-2) and TRBJ2-2; maybe TRBD2 (6 bases). CDR1 and CDR2 from the germline V gene are LGHDT and YNNKEL (reference sequence). This CDR3 has 18 residues. Trimming pared 0 bases from V and 3 bases from J, leaving 17 bases between.

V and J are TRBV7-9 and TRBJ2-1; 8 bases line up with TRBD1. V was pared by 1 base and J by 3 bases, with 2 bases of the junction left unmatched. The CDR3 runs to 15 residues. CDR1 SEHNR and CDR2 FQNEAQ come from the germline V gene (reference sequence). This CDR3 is CASSLEGQVYNEQFF. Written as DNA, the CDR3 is TGTGCCAGCAGCTTAGAGGGACAGGTCTACAATGAGCAGTTCTTC.

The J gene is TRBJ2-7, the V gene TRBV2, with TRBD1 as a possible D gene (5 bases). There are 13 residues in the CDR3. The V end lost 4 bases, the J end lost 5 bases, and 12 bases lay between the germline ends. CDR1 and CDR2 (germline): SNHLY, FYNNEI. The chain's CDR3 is CASSVGAKNEQYF. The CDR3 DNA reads TGTGCCAGCAGTGTAGGGGCCAAGAACGAGCAGTACTTC.

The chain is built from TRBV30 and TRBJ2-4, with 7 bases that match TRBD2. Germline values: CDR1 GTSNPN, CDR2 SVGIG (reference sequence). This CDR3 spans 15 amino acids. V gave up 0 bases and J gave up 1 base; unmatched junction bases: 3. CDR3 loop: CAWSVWRGAKNIQYF. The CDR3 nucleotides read TGTGCCTGGAGTGTGTGGCGGGGGGCCAAAAACATTCAGTACTTC.

DNA of the CDR3: TGCGCCAGCAGTGAACGCGGGACAGGGTACTCTGGAAACACCATATATTTT. Translated, it gives CASSERGTGYSGNTIYF. V and J are TRBV5-1 and TRBJ1-3, with 9 positions matching TRBD1. Germline-derived CDR1 and CDR2 are SGHRS and YFSETQ. The CDR3 loop spans 17 amino acids. After removal of 5 bases from V and 0 bases from J, the junction contained 9 bases not matched to a gene.

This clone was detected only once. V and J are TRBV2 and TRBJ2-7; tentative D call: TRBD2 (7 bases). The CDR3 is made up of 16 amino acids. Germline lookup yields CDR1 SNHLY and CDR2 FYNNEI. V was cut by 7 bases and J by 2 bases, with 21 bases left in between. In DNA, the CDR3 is TGTGCCAGCATTCCCTCTGAGGCGGGGGCCCCCTACGAGCAGTACTTC. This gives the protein CASIPSEAGAPYEQYF.

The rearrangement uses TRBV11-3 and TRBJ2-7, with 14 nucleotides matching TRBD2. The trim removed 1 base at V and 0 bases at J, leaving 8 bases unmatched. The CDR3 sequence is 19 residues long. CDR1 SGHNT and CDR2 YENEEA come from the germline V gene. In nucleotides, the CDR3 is TGTGCCAGCAGCTTAGGTGGCGGGACTAGCGGGGGATTCTCCTACGAGCAGTACTTC. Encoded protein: CASSLGGGTSGGFSYEQYF.

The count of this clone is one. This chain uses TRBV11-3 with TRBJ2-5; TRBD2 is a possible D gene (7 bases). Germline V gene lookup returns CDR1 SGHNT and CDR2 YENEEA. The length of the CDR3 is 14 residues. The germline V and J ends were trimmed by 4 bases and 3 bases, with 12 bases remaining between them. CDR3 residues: CASSSGEGEETQYF. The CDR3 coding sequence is TGTGCCAGCAGCTCCGGGGAGGGGGAAGAGACCCAGTACTTC.

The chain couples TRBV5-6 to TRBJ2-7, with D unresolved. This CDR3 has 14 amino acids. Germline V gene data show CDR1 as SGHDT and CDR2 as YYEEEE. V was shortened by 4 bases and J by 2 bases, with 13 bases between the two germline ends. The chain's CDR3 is CASSVESLAYEQYF. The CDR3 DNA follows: TGTGCCAGCAGCGTCGAGTCCCTCGCCTACGAGCAGTACTTC.

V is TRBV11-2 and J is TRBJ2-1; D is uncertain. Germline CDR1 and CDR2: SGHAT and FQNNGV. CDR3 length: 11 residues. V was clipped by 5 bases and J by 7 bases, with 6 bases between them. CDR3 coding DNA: TGTGCCAGCAGCATTACTAATGAGCAGTTCTTC. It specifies CASSITNEQFF.

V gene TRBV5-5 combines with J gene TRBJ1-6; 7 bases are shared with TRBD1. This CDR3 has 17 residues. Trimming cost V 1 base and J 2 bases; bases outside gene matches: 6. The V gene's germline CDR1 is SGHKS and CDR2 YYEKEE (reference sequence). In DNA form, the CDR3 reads TGTGCCAGCAGCTTGCAGGACAGGAGCGCCTATAATTCACCCCTCCACTTT. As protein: CASSLQDRSAYNSPLHF.

CDR3: CASSRDRESGRANTIYF. CDR3 coding DNA: TGCGCCAGCAGCAGGGACAGGGAGTCGGGTAGGGCAAACACCATATATTTT. The chain joins TRBV5-1 to TRBJ1-3; 9 bases line up with TRBD1. CDR3 size: 17 residues. Trimming at V came to 4 bases and at J to 6 bases, leaving 14 bases not matched to a gene. Germline assignment: CDR1 SGHRS and CDR2 YFSETQ. Together with reference TRBV5-1 and TRBJ1-3, the CDR3 gives the full variable domain: KAGVTQTPRYLIKTRGQQVTLSCSPISGHRSVSWYQQTPGQGLQFLFEYFSETQRNKGNFPGRFSGRQFSNSRSEMNVSTLELGDSALYLCASSRDRESGRANTIYFGEGSWLTVV.

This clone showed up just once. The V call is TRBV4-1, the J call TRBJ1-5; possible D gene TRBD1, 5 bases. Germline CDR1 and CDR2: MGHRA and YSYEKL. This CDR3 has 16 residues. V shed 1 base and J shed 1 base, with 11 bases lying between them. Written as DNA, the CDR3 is TGCGCCAGCAGCCAAGGGGGGGATTTGAGCAATCAGCCCCAGCATTTT. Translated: CASSQGGDLSNQPQHF.

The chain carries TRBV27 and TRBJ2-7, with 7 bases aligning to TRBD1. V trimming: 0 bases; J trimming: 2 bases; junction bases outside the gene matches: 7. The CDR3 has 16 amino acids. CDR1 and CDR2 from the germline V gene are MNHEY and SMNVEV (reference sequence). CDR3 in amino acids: CASSLSVGDSPYEQYF. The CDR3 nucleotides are TGTGCCAGCAGTTTATCGGTGGGGGACAGTCCCTACGAGCAGTACTTC.

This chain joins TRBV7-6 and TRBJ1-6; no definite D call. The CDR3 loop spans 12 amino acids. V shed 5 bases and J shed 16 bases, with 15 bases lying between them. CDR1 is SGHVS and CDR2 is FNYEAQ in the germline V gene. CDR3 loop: CASSLNEATLHF. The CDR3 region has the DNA TGTGCCAGCAGCCTAAACGAGGCTACACTCCACTTT. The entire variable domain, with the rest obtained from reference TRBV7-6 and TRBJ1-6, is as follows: GAGVSQSPRYKVTKRGQDVALRCDPISGHVSLYWYRQALGQGPEFLTYFNYEAQQDKSGLPNDRFSAERPEGSISTLTIQRTEQRDSAMYRCASSLNEATLHFGNGTRLTVT.

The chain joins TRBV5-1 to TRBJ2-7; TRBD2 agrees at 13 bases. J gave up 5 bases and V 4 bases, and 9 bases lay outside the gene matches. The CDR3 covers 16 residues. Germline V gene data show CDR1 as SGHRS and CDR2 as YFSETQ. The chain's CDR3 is CASSRATSGGPDEQYF. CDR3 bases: TGCGCCAGCAGCCGAGCGACTAGCGGGGGGCCGGACGAGCAGTACTTC.